This TCR beta chain was profiled in a study of shared clonotypes between healthy human individuals. The method was immunoSEQ multiplex PCR; TCRdb's version includes in-frame clones alone and lacks a portion of them. The sample lists 400,000 or so clones, 90% to 97% seen once, with approximately 0.32% in the top ten. In germline, CDR1 is SEHNR, CDR2 FQNEAQ (reference sequence). V dropped 0 bases and J dropped 1 base, with 12 bases sitting between them. The CDR3 has 16 amino acids. The receptor was derived from a man younger than 45 in good health. The source material was memory CD8+ T cells sorted from blood. Subset reported: CD45RO+ cells pooled with CCR7-negative TemRA cells. J is TRBJ1-1 and V is TRBV7-9; D is possibly TRBD1 (5 bases). The CDR3: CASSLAPGTANTEAFF. The CDR3 DNA reads TGTGCCAGCAGCTTAGCCCCCGGGACTGCGAACACTGAAGCTTTCTTT.